The present TCR beta chain was sequenced within a study of blood T cell repertoires in COVID-19 (dated by TCRdb to about 2020). About the investigation overall: Samples covering the acute and convalescent phases of COVID-19 were provided by collaborators in the United States, Italy and Spain. The dataset comprised deeply sampled blood TCRbeta repertoires from subjects exposed to, actively infected with, or recovered from COVID-19. HLA class I and class II types, where available, came from metadata supplied by the sample provider rather than from assay-based typing. The samples were drawn from the first 160 participants of the ongoing ImmuneRACE study and from 1,200 or so subjects provided by 6 global collaborators. Nearly every sample came with metadata listing a de-identified subject ID, COVID-19 status, age in years and sex. The repertoires were released in a freely available public database intended as a resource for research on the immune response to SARS-CoV-2. The prospective study material was composed of cDNA or gDNA derived from T cells, B-cell-depleted T cells, or PBMCs.

General findings and caveats noted by the study authors: How much clinical and demographic metadata was included differed by source and by participant, and the metadata was provided uncurated.

From the cysteine through the phenylalanine, the CDR3 covers 15 amino acids. The kept DNA is CDR3 alone, 45 bases in frame from the first base. The germline V gene sets CDR1 to MRHNA and CDR2 to SNTAGT. V and J are trimmed by 0 bases and 5 bases, and the gene matches miss 6 bases of the junction. TCRbeta CDR3 regions were amplified from genomic DNA by means of the immunoSEQ Assay, a bias-controlled multiplex PCR. Concerning the study's data processing: The number of nucleated cells in each sample was estimated from the amplification of reference gene primers within the assay. To quantify the absolute abundance of each unique TCRbeta CDR3 rearrangement, sequence reads were collapsed and filtered. Productive Simpson clonality was computed per sample as the square root of Simpson's diversity index over productive rearrangements. This immuneACCESS table, as held by TCRdb, lists in-frame sequences with V and J called but not all clones. Of the missing ones, under half trace to an unresolved V gene in checked studies; the others have no known cause. V, J and clone size were drawn from that table, and D and trimming were deduced from the DNA. This sample lists approximately 200,000 clones; 85% to 90% were detected once. 5.5% to 7.5% of the sample rests with the top ten.

Another Seattle source contributed samples from volunteer blood donors who had recovered from COVID-19. Each collaborating institution followed its own protocols to collect whole blood in K2EDTA tubes. For TCRbeta analysis, collaborators shipped samples as frozen whole blood, isolated PBMCs, or DNA extracted from either of those sample types. Details on this clone: This receptor's antigen is unknown. No qualities accompany the bases; no much larger clone lies one base away.

Sequencing was done on a sample of peripheral blood. The origin of this receptor is a man between 60 and 75 years old who had recovered from COVID-19. Here the chain combines TRBV6-4 and TRBJ2-7, with 8 junctional bases fitting TRBD2. At the DNA level, the sequence is TGTGCCAGCAGTGACTCCGCCGGGGGGGCCCACGAGCAGTACTTC. This translates into CASSDSAGGAHEQYF.